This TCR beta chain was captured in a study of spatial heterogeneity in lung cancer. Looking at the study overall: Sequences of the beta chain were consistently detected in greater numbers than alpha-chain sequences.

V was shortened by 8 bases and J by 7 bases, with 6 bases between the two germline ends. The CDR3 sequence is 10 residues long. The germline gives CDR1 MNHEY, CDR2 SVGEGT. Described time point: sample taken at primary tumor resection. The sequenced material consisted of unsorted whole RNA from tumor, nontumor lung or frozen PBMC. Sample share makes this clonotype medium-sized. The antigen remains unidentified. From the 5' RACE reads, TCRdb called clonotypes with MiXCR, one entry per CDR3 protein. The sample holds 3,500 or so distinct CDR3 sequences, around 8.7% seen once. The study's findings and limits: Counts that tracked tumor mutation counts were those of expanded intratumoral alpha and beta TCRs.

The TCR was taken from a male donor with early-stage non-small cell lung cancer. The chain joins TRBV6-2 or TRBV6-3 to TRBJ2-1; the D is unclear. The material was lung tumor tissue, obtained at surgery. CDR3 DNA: TGTGCCAGCTCGGATAATGAGCAGTTCTTC. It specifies CASSDNEQFF.